This T cell receptor (beta chain) was observed in a study of cytomegalovirus exposure and HLA in healthy donors. Trimming shortened V by 4 bases and J by 6 bases, and 28 bases separated the two germline ends. Looked up from germline, CDR1 is SNHLY and CDR2 is FYNNEI. The CDR3 is 19 amino acids. Healthy bone marrow donors made up the donor group. Notes on this clone: Its specificity is not known.

Study findings and constraints: A further, later analysis showed that HLA-associated TCR beta chains (compared with equally common others) were more clonally expanded. There were some public TCRs occurring in many donors, but most TCR sequences were rare.

Use of 60 Vbeta and 13 Jbeta primers characterized the PCR. The assay was immunoSEQ multiplex PCR, and TCRdb's table has in-frame clones only and misses some. The sample consists of 210,000 or so clones, less than 85% of them appearing once. The material sequenced was PBMCs. The rearrangement links TRBV2 to TRBJ2-1; weak D call: TRBD1 (8 bases). This sequence originates from a man between 18 and 35 years old in good health and CMV-seronegative. The chain's CDR3 is CASSAGQGRLAERTNEQFF. CDR3 nucleotide sequence: TGTGCCAGCAGTGCCGGACAGGGTCGGCTAGCGGAGAGGACCAATGAGCAGTTCTTC.